This is a list of T cell receptor beta chains from one sample in a study of blood T cell repertoires in COVID-19. TCRdb's table, derived via immunoSEQ multiplex PCR, lists solely in-frame clones and lacks some. The sample yields about 370,000 clones, 70% to 90% seen once. Sequencing input: peripheral blood. Every receptor here comes from a woman under 40 with COVID-19, enrolled during active disease. CDR3s include the opening cysteine and the closing phenylalanine or tryptophan. Each record gives: J gene, clone size, V gene, CDR3 protein. Rows may omit the clone size; those that give it use once, few, many or a size class.

J gene: TRBJ2-1; clone size: -; V gene: TRBV7-9; CDR3 protein: CASSLDAMSNEQFF
J gene: TRBJ1-2; clone size: -; V gene: TRBV28; CDR3 protein: CASRRGAGANYGYTF
J gene: TRBJ1-1; clone size: -; V gene: TRBV11-2; CDR3 protein: CASSLRDSLNVNTEAFF
J gene: TRBJ1-2; clone size: few; V gene: TRBV7-2; CDR3 protein: CASSPGTGPYGYTF
J gene: TRBJ2-3; clone size: -; V gene: TRBV12-3/TRBV12-4; CDR3 protein: CASSSLGTDTQYF
J gene: TRBJ1-2; clone size: -; V gene: TRBV2; CDR3 protein: CASSLDEQGNYGYTF
J gene: TRBJ2-3; clone size: -; V gene: TRBV13; CDR3 protein: CASSSGTHSTDTQYF
J gene: TRBJ2-4; clone size: -; V gene: TRBV6-5; CDR3 protein: CAPLARRTPKNIQYF
J gene: TRBJ2-3; clone size: -; V gene: TRBV7-6; CDR3 protein: CATTVAGERDTQYF
J gene: TRBJ1-1; clone size: -; V gene: TRBV29-1; CDR3 protein: CSVVQGVGVTEAFF
J gene: TRBJ2-4; clone size: -; V gene: TRBV11-2; CDR3 protein: CATVGDVWWTSGHSGQYF
J gene: TRBJ2-3; clone size: -; V gene: TRBV9; CDR3 protein: CASSGAGGPADTQYF
J gene: TRBJ2-5; clone size: once; V gene: TRBV5-1; CDR3 protein: CASSLVSPQETQYF
J gene: TRBJ2-1; clone size: -; V gene: TRBV5-4; CDR3 protein: CASSPPGFNSYNEQFF
J gene: TRBJ2-7; clone size: -; V gene: TRBV4-3; CDR3 protein: CASSQEQGISYEQYF
J gene: TRBJ1-2; clone size: -; V gene: TRBV19; CDR3 protein: CASKSSGTGGDGYTF
J gene: TRBJ1-2; clone size: once; V gene: TRBV2; CDR3 protein: CASSTGVDGYTF
J gene: TRBJ1-5; clone size: -; V gene: TRBV4-2; CDR3 protein: CASSQGTAVEQPQHF
J gene: TRBJ2-6; clone size: -; V gene: TRBV5-1; CDR3 protein: CASSLGGTGLTGANVLTF
J gene: TRBJ1-1; clone size: -; V gene: TRBV30; CDR3 protein: CAWSVRGNTEAFF
J gene: TRBJ2-3; clone size: -; V gene: TRBV7-2; CDR3 protein: CASSLGRQVGDTQYF
J gene: TRBJ2-1; clone size: -; V gene: TRBV4-1; CDR3 protein: CASSQERNEQFF
J gene: TRBJ1-4; clone size: -; V gene: TRBV18; CDR3 protein: CASSPVGQGEKLFF
J gene: TRBJ1-2; clone size: -; V gene: TRBV9; CDR3 protein: CASSLQGGYTF
J gene: TRBJ2-7; clone size: -; V gene: TRBV21-1; CDR3 protein: CASKSRLGGTDEQYF
J gene: TRBJ1-2; clone size: -; V gene: TRBV10-3; CDR3 protein: CAISAGENYGYTF
J gene: TRBJ2-2; clone size: -; V gene: TRBV5-1; CDR3 protein: CASSLRTGAGELFF